The 32 T cell receptor beta chains given below trace back to one sample, sequenced in a study of blood T cell repertoires in COVID-19. The method was immunoSEQ multiplex PCR; TCRdb's version includes in-frame clones alone and lacks a portion of them. Found here are under 150,000 clones, around 80% of them singletons; the top ten hold 3% to 4.5%. The sample was peripheral blood. All receptors come from a woman of 80 years or more with acute or convalescent COVID-19.

This clone was recorded a few times. This sequence joins TRBV7-3 and TRBJ2-5; 8 bases agree with TRBD2. V lost 0 bases to trimming and J lost 5 bases; unmatched junction nucleotides: 2. There are 14 residues in the CDR3. CDR1 SGHTA and CDR2 FQGTGA come from the germline V gene. CDR3 loop: CASSLTASGETQYF. The CDR3 DNA reads as TGTGCCAGCAGCTTAACTGCTAGCGGGGAGACCCAGTACTTC.

The chain recombines TRBV19 with TRBJ2-2, with a possible D match to TRBD2 (5 bases). The V end lost 10 bases, the J end lost 2 bases, and 14 bases lay between the germline ends. The CDR3 runs to 14 residues. Germline CDR1 LNHDA, CDR2 SQIVND (reference sequence). The CDR3 region is CATSGLSNTGELFF. CDR3 nucleotide sequence: TGTGCCACTTCTGGACTCTCTAACACCGGGGAGCTGTTTTTT.

This clone was seen a handful of times. The chain couples TRBV5-1 to TRBJ1-6; TRBD1 matches 8 bases. With V trimmed by 4 bases and J by 10 bases, 7 bases remained unmatched. Germline loops: CDR1 SGHRS, CDR2 YFSETQ. This CDR3 is built from 14 residues. CDR3 loop: CASSPQQGESPLHF. The CDR3 region has the DNA TGCGCCAGCAGCCCACAACAGGGGGAGTCACCCCTCCACTTT.

V gene TRBV6-1 combines with J gene TRBJ2-1; 10 bases align to TRBD1. Looked up from germline, CDR1 is MNHNS and CDR2 is SASEGT. J was trimmed by 14 bases and V by 3 bases; bases with no gene match: 1. The CDR3 is 11 residues long. CDR3 coding DNA: TGTGCCAGCAGTGAGGGGACAGGGGAGTTCTTC. Translation: CASSEGTGEFF.

This clone has at least ten counts. The chain uses TRBV6-2 or TRBV6-3 and TRBJ1-3; the match to TRBD1 covers 7 bases. V lost 5 bases to trimming and J lost 0 bases; unmatched junction nucleotides: 7. The CDR3 is 16 amino acids. Germline assignment: CDR1 MNHEY and CDR2 SVGEGT. CDR3 loop: CASSPRTGTSGNTIYF. CDR3 nucleotide sequence: TGTGCCAGCAGTCCCCGGACAGGCACCTCTGGAAACACCATATATTTT.

The gene calls are TRBV27 and TRBJ1-4, with 7 bases aligning to TRBD1. The length of the CDR3 is 17 residues. In germline, CDR1 is MNHEY, CDR2 SMNVEV (reference sequence). V was pared by 5 bases and J by 2 bases, with 11 bases of the junction left unmatched. The CDR3 sequence is CASSATQLTGTNEKLFF. CDR3 DNA: TGTGCCAGCAGTGCGACTCAGCTGACAGGGACTAATGAAAAACTGTTTTTT.

Details on this clone: One end of the junction does not line up with germline, which may come from a read error. The J gene is TRBJ2-1, the V gene TRBV6-5; 9 bases fit TRBD1. CDR1 is MNHEY, CDR2 SVGAGI, per germline. The CDR3 runs 15 residues. The CDR3 loop reads CASSYSGTGRNGQFF. The CDR3 nucleotides read TGTGCCAGCAGTTACTCAGGGACAGGGAGGAATGGGCAGTTCTTC.

The V and J genes are TRBV28 and TRBJ1-1; 10 bases fit TRBD1. Germline lookup yields CDR1 MDHEN and CDR2 SYDVKM. The CDR3 is made up of 13 amino acids. Trimming at V came to 5 bases and at J to 10 bases, leaving 7 bases not matched to a gene. The CDR3 is CASSVDRGRVAFF. As DNA, the CDR3 is TGTGCCAGCAGTGTAGACAGGGGGCGCGTAGCTTTCTTT.

V usage is TRBV2 and J usage is TRBJ2-1; a possible D gene is TRBD2 (6 bases). V shed 6 bases and J shed 4 bases, with 10 bases lying between them. The germline gives CDR1 SNHLY, CDR2 FYNNEI. This CDR3 has 13 residues. CDR3 loop: CASREGSYNEQFF. The CDR3 bases are TGTGCCAGCAGGGAGGGGAGTTACAATGAGCAGTTCTTC.

This clone has a handful of counts. Here the CDR3 DNA reads TGTGCCATCAGTGGGGGACAGGGGGCGACCTACGAGCAGTACTTC. It translates to CAISGGQGATYEQYF. V and J are TRBV10-3 and TRBJ2-7; 12 positions match TRBD1. Germline assignment: CDR1 ENHRY and CDR2 SYGVKD. The CDR3 runs to 15 residues. With 4 bases clipped from V and 2 bases from J, the junction kept 3 bases outside the gene matches.

This clone was observed a few times. The chain is built from TRBV5-1 and TRBJ1-1; D is unresolved. V was trimmed by 0 bases and J by 8 bases, leaving 11 bases between them. CDR1 is SGHRS and CDR2 is YFSETQ in the germline V gene. The CDR3 length is 13 residues. DNA of the CDR3: TGCGCCAGCAGCTTGGGATTGCTAGGAGAAGCTTTCTTT. Translation: CASSLGLLGEAFF.

V is TRBV2 and J is TRBJ1-5; D may be TRBD1 (5 bases). Per germline, CDR1 SNHLY and CDR2 FYNNEI. CDR3 length equals 13 residues. V lost 6 bases to trimming and J lost 6 bases, with 12 bases between them. This CDR3 is CASRDQGSQPQHF. CDR3 in DNA: TGTGCCAGCAGAGACCAGGGATCTCAGCCCCAGCATTTT. The complete variable domain, with remaining parts taken from reference TRBV2 and TRBJ1-5, reads EPEVTQTPSHQVTQMGQEVILRCVPISNHLYFYWYRQILGQKVEFLVSFYNNEISEKSEIFDDQFSVERPDGSNFTLKIRSTKLEDSAMYFCASRDQGSQPQHFGDGTRLSIL.

This clone was recorded a few times. The chain uses TRBV21-1 and TRBJ2-2; TRBD2 is taken as the D call from the table, unchecked against the DNA. TRBV21-1 constitutes a pseudogene. The CDR3 is made up of 16 amino acids. The CDR3 DNA reads as TGTGCCAGCAGCAAAGAGAGGCGGGGGTTTACCGGGGAGCTGTTTTTT. Residues: CASSKERRGFTGELFF.

V usage is TRBV7-8 and J usage is TRBJ1-6; 8 bases match TRBD1. Germline lookup yields CDR1 SGHVS and CDR2 FQNEAQ. The CDR3 has 15 residues. With 2 bases clipped from V and 9 bases from J, the junction kept 6 bases outside the gene matches. CDR3: CASSLREDRASPLHF. CDR3 in DNA: TGTGCCAGCAGCTTAAGGGAGGACAGGGCTTCACCCCTCCACTTT.

The rearrangement links TRBV7-9 to TRBJ2-7; 9 bases map to TRBD1. The CDR3 totals 17 residues. CDR1 is SEHNR, CDR2 FQNEAQ, per germline (reference sequence). V lost 4 bases to trimming and J lost 6 bases; unmatched junction nucleotides: 16. CDR3 nucleotides: TGTGCCAGCAGCTCACTAACGTCACGGGACAGGGTTTTCGAGCAGTACTTC. It codes for CASSSLTSRDRVFEQYF.

This clone was counted between two and nine times. The rearrangement uses TRBV10-3 and TRBJ2-7, with 8 positions matching TRBD1. V dropped 0 bases and J dropped 5; count of bases not matched to a gene: 6. The CDR3 is 15 amino acids. The germline V gene has CDR1 ENHRY and CDR2 SYGVKD. The CDR3 spells CAISESRTGSDEQYF. The CDR3 bases are TGTGCCATCAGTGAGTCCCGGACAGGGTCGGACGAGCAGTACTTC.

The chain employs TRBV4-2 and TRBJ1-1, with TRBD1 matching over 9 bases. V lost 3 bases, J lost 2 bases, and 13 bases stayed unmatched. Looked up from germline, CDR1 is LGHNA and CDR2 is YNFKEQ. This CDR3 comprises 18 residues. The CDR3 coding sequence is TGTGCCAGCAGCCACGAATTCGGACAGGGGAAGGTCAACACTGAAGCTTTCTTT. Encoded protein: CASSHEFGQGKVNTEAFF.

V is TRBV7-2 and J is TRBJ1-1; 11 bases line up with TRBD1. The CDR3 is made up of 15 amino acids. CDR1 is SGHTA and CDR2 is FQGNSA in the germline V gene. CDR3: CATDRGPSMNTEAFF. DNA for the CDR3: TGTGCTACGGACAGGGGGCCCTCCATGAACACTGAAGCTTTCTTT.

The chain links TRBV5-1 to TRBJ1-4; D ambiguous. Trimming removed 4 bases at V and 0 bases at J, with 16 bases between. The CDR3 runs to 17 residues. Germline lookup yields CDR1 SGHRS and CDR2 YFSETQ. In DNA, the CDR3 is TGCGCCAGCAGCCCCGGAGGAGCTGTCGCAACTAATGAAAAACTGTTTTTT. Protein product: CASSPGGAVATNEKLFF.

V gene TRBV13 combines with J gene TRBJ1-1; D unclear. The germline V gene encodes CDR1 PRHDT and CDR2 FYEKMQ (reference sequence). This CDR3 has 15 residues. The V gene lost 1 base and the J gene lost 4 bases, with 13 bases spanning the gap. The CDR3 DNA reads as TGTGCCAGCAGCTTAGAGTCGGCTCGGGGCACTGAAGCTTTCTTT. It yields the protein CASSLESARGTEAFF.

A note on this clone: One junction end does not reproduce the germline sequence, and a read error may be involved. This chain joins TRBV28 and TRBJ2-3; 10 nucleotides agree with TRBD2. The CDR3 has 15 residues. Germline loops: CDR1 MDHEN, CDR2 SYDVKM. As DNA, the CDR3 is TGTGCCAGCAGTCTACTAGCGGGAAGCATAGATACGCAGTATTTT. Translation: CASSLLAGSIDTQYF. The whole variable domain, filled in from reference TRBV28 and TRBJ2-3, reads DVKVTQSSRYLVKRTGEKVFLECVQDMDHENMFWYRQDPGLGLRLIYFSYDVKMKEKGDIPEGYSVSREKKERFSLILESASTNQTSMYLCASSLLAGSIDTQYFGPGTRLTVL.

The genes are TRBV9 and TRBJ2-3; 8 bases fit TRBD2. The CDR3 runs 15 residues. Losses at the gene ends were 3 bases for V and 4 bases for J; bases not matched to a gene: 7. Germline V lookup: CDR1 SGDLS, CDR2 YYNGEE. CDR3 in amino acids: CASSESGSFPDTQYF. CDR3 DNA sequence: TGTGCCAGCAGCGAAAGCGGGAGTTTCCCAGATACGCAGTATTTT.

The rearrangement uses TRBV5-8 and TRBJ2-1, with D tentatively TRBD2 (5 bases). The V end was cut by 1 base, the J end by 10 bases, with 6 bases between. This CDR3 region has 11 residues. Per germline, CDR1 SGHTS and CDR2 YDEGEE. Here the CDR3 reads CASSLWREQFF. For the CDR3, the DNA is TGTGCCAGCAGCTTGTGGAGGGAGCAGTTCTTC.

The J gene is TRBJ2-2, the V gene TRBV19; 8 bases are a match to TRBD2. The CDR3 is made up of 16 amino acids. CDR1 and CDR2 (germline): LNHDA, SQIVND (reference sequence). V was clipped by 5 bases and J by 4 bases; unmatched bases: 9. For the CDR3, the DNA is TGTGCCAGTAGTGTTAACCACCGGGGGGGCACCGGGGAGCTGTTTTTT. This translates into CASSVNHRGGTGELFF. The full variable domain, with the rest looked up from reference TRBV19 and TRBJ2-2, is DGGITQSPKYLFRKEGQNVTLSCEQNLNHDAMYWYRQDPGQGLRLIYYSQIVNDFQKGDIAEGYSVSREKKESFPLTVTSAQKNPTAFYLCASSVNHRGGTGELFFGEGSRLTVL.

This clone occurred once. The chain joins TRBV4-3 to TRBJ2-1; 8 bases align to TRBD2. CDR1 and CDR2 from the germline V gene are LGHNA and YSLEER. V lost 1 base, J lost 4 bases, and 6 bases stayed unmatched. The CDR3 is 16 residues long. CDR3 in DNA: TGCGCCAGCAGCCAAGCGGGGGGGAGGGCTTACAATGAGCAGTTCTTC. This translates into CASSQAGGRAYNEQFF.

The genes are TRBV9 and TRBJ2-2; TRBD1 is a possible D gene (6 bases). Germline V CDR1 and CDR2: SGDLS, YYNGEE. The germline V and J ends were trimmed by 0 bases and 4 bases, with 10 bases remaining between them. The CDR3 covers 15 residues. CDR3 in amino acids: CASSVAGHATGELFF. The CDR3 DNA is TGTGCCAGCAGCGTAGCGGGACATGCCACCGGGGAGCTGTTTTTT.

This chain links TRBV18 with TRBJ2-3; D possibly corresponds to TRBD2 (7 bases). CDR3 length: 17 residues. Germline assignment: CDR1 KGHSH and CDR2 LQKENI. V lost 3 bases and J lost 6, with 22 bases in between. The CDR3 here is CASSPLEGGRMTDTQYF. CDR3 in DNA: TGTGCCAGCTCACCCCTTGAGGGGGGGCGTATGACGGATACGCAGTATTTT.

The chain combines TRBV19 with TRBJ1-5; 7 bases map to TRBD1. V was pared by 10 bases and J by 7 bases, with 10 bases of the junction left unmatched. Per the germline V gene, CDR1 is LNHDA and CDR2 is SQIVND (reference sequence). The CDR3 has 13 residues. The CDR3 sequence: CAISYRGDQPQHF. As DNA, the CDR3 is TGTGCCATCTCGTACAGGGGCGACCAGCCCCAGCATTTT.

The chain recombines TRBV4-3 with TRBJ2-2; possible D gene TRBD1, 6 bases. The germline CDR1 and CDR2 sequences are LGHNA and YSLEER. The CDR3 has 15 amino acids. V was clipped by 2 bases and J by 5 bases, with 12 bases between them. In DNA, the CDR3 is TGCGCCAGCAGCCAAAGACAGGAAACGACCGGGGAGCTGTTTTTT. It is translated as CASSQRQETTGELFF.

This clone was observed a single time. As DNA, the CDR3 is TGTGCCAGCAGTGACGAGGCTTCATGGTCACCCCTCCACTTT. Its translation: CASSDEASWSPLHF. The gene calls are TRBV6-1 and TRBJ1-6; D is uncertain. The CDR3 spans 14 residues. Germline CDR1 MNHNS, CDR2 SASEGT. Trimming pared 3 bases from V and 10 bases from J, leaving 13 bases between.

The J gene is TRBJ1-4, the V gene TRBV15, with a weak D call TRBD1 (6 bases). Trimming shortened V by 2 bases and J by 5 bases, and 12 bases separated the two germline ends. The CDR3 consists of 15 residues. Germline assignment: CDR1 LNHNV and CDR2 YYDKDF (reference sequence). CDR3 in amino acids: CATSRSPGQNEKLFF. CDR3 in DNA: TGTGCCACCAGCAGATCGCCTGGACAGAATGAAAAACTGTTTTTT.

The chain joins TRBV5-6 to TRBJ1-6, with D unresolved. The CDR3 is made up of 13 amino acids. In germline, CDR1 is SGHDT, CDR2 YYEEEE. The V end lost 9 bases, the J end lost 0 bases, and 7 bases lay between the germline ends. Written as DNA, the CDR3 is TGTGCCACGGGGAGCTCCTATAATTCACCCCTCCACTTT. Protein: CATGSSYNSPLHF. Based on the CDR3 plus reference TRBV5-6 and TRBJ1-6, the full variable domain is DAGVTQSPTHLIKTRGQQVTLRCSPKSGHDTVSWYQQALGQGPQFIFQYYEEEERQRGNFPDRFSGHQFPNYSSELNVNALLLGDSALYLCATGSSYNSPLHFGNGTRLTVT.